This TCR beta chain emerged from a study of OX40 agonist ivuxolimab in advanced cancers. For the study at large: Ivuxolimab, an antibody acting as an agonist of OX40 (CD134), was used to treat patients. It was permissible to have had prior anti-PD-1, anti-PD-L1 or anti-CTLA-4 therapy, and approximately 40% had some. Study-level points and caveats: CD8+ T cells were the subset that, on average, had more expanded clones than CD4+.

The V gene's germline CDR1 is KGHSH and CDR2 LQKENI. V lost 2 bases to trimming and J lost 0 bases, with 11 bases between them. The CDR3 loop spans 16 amino acids. Worth noting for this clone: What it binds is unknown.

Repertoires were generated with immunoSEQ multiplex PCR, while TCRdb's copy carries only in-frame clones and drops some. This table holds roughly 61,000 clones, 85% to 90% found once. This specimen consisted of CD4+ or CD8+ T cells sorted from blood, obtained in a trial of the OX40 agonist ivuxolimab. The chain links TRBV18 to TRBJ2-4; D possibly corresponds to TRBD2 (6 bases). This TCR came from an adult with an advanced solid tumor such as melanoma, head and neck, liver or kidney cancer. CDR3 coding DNA: TGTGCCAGCTCACCAGTAGTCGGGGGAGCCAAAAACATTCAGTACTTC. It specifies CASSPVVGGAKNIQYF.